These 11 T cell receptor beta chains were sequenced from one sample in a study of blood T cells in healthy people across ages. Primers used in a second PCR of roughly 6 to 11 cycles were a sample-barcoded 5' primer and a J-beta primer mix. MiXCR was run by TCRdb on the 5' RACE reads, yielding one entry per CDR3 protein. The table shows about 940,000 distinct CDR3 sequences, with roughly 43% occurring only once. The sequenced sample consisted of blood. The receptors come from a man aged 25 to 45 in good health.

The chain combines TRBV4-1 with TRBJ2-3, with D perhaps TRBD1 or TRBD2 (6 bases each). The germline V gene has CDR1 MGHRA and CDR2 YSYEKL. There are 17 residues in the CDR3. Trimming cost V 0 bases and J 2 bases, with 15 bases left between them. CDR3 region: CASSQDKEGVDTDTQYF. CDR3 nucleotide sequence: TGCGCCAGCAGCCAAGATAAGGAGGGGGTGGACACAGATACGCAGTATTTT.

The table lists this clonotype with a few counts. The chain recombines TRBV12-3 or TRBV12-4 with TRBJ1-6, with a weak D call TRBD1 (5 bases). Trimming pared 4 bases from V and 6 bases from J, leaving 10 bases between. The CDR3 length is 14 residues. The CDR3 bases are TGTGCCAGCAGTTCCCGGGGGGGTAATTCACCCCTCCACTTT. Translated: CASSSRGGNSPLHF.

The chain combines TRBV6-5 with TRBJ2-7; D is tentatively TRBD1 or TRBD2 (5 bases each). The CDR3 is 15 residues long. V was clipped by 2 bases and J by 4 bases, with 15 bases between them. CDR1 MNHEY and CDR2 SVGAGI come from the germline V gene. The CDR3 DNA follows: TGTGCCAGCAGTTACGGGGGTGCTGCGAGGTACGAGCAGTACTTC. Translation gives CASSYGGAARYEQYF.

In its sample, this clonotype was seen many times. This chain connects TRBV5-5 to TRBJ2-7, with 10 bases matching TRBD2. The ends lost 4 bases at V and 3 bases at J; junction bases unmatched: 7. CDR1 and CDR2 from the germline V gene are SGHKS and YYEKEE (reference sequence). There are 15 residues in the CDR3. The chain's CDR3 is CASSDTSGVYYEQYF. CDR3 DNA: TGTGCCAGCAGCGACACTAGCGGGGTATACTACGAGCAGTACTTC.

This clonotype was observed a few times. The CDR3 sequence: CASSPDSGNIQYF. CDR3 sequence (DNA): TGTGCCAGCAGCCCGGACAGCGGAAACATTCAGTACTTC. V gene TRBV7-2 combines with J gene TRBJ2-4, with D possibly being TRBD1 (6 bases). V dropped 5 bases and J dropped 6 bases, with 11 bases sitting between them. This CDR3 has 13 residues. The V gene's germline CDR1 is SGHTA and CDR2 FQGNSA. The full variable domain, rest sourced from reference TRBV7-2 and TRBJ2-4, is GAGVSQSPSNKVTEKGKDVELRCDPISGHTALYWYRQSLGQGLEFLIYFQGNSAPDKSGLPSDRFSAERTGGSVSTLTIQRTQQEDSAVYLCASSPDSGNIQYFGAGTRLSVL.

This clonotype was seen more than once but under ten times. The V and J genes are TRBV7-3 and TRBJ2-3; D perhaps matches TRBD2 (6 bases). Germline V gene sequence: CDR1 SGHTA, CDR2 FQGTGA. Trimming stripped 4 bases from V and 2 bases from J, with 13 bases between. The CDR3 contains 15 residues. CDR3 protein: CASSSARGDTDTQYF. The CDR3 DNA reads TGTGCCAGCAGCTCTGCGCGGGGAGACACAGATACGCAGTATTTT.

This sequence joins TRBV6-2 or TRBV6-3 and TRBJ2-6; D perhaps matches TRBD1 (6 bases). The CDR3 extends over 16 amino acids. Per the germline V gene, CDR1 is MNHEY and CDR2 is SVGEGT. Deletions cut 5 bases from V and 1 base from J, with 12 bases between. CDR3 sequence: CASSGWTVSGANVLTF. The CDR3 DNA sequence: TGTGCCAGCAGTGGATGGACAGTGTCTGGGGCCAACGTCCTGACTTTC.

This clonotype was counted a few times. The chain uses TRBV2 and TRBJ2-7, with D hard to call. V shed 1 base and J shed 0 bases, with 13 bases lying between them. Germline V gene sequence: CDR1 SNHLY, CDR2 FYNNEI. This CDR3 contains 16 residues. The CDR3 here is CASSEGPAWGSYEQYF. As DNA, the CDR3 is TGTGCCAGCAGTGAAGGTCCAGCATGGGGCTCCTACGAGCAGTACTTC.

This chain joins TRBV5-1 and TRBJ2-7; TRBD1 matches 11 bases. CDR1 SGHRS and CDR2 YFSETQ come from the germline V gene. The CDR3 totals 14 residues. The junction had 2 bases not matched to a gene; V was cut back by 1 base and J by 5 bases. The CDR3 nucleotides are TGCGCCAGCAGCTTGCGGACAGGGGGCCACGAGCAGTACTTC. Protein: CASSLRTGGHEQYF.

This clonotype was seen a few times. Since a much larger clone is just one base distant, this may be a read error. The chain combines TRBV9 with TRBJ2-1; possibly TRBD1 for D (5 bases). This CDR3 comprises 14 residues. The germline gives CDR1 SGDLS, CDR2 YYNGEE. CDR3 coding DNA: TGTGCCAGCAGCGTAGAGGTGGGGCTCAATGGGCAGTTCTTC. This sequence encodes CASSVEVGLNGQFF.

The chain is built from TRBV4-2 and TRBJ1-5; 9 bases are a match to TRBD1. Germline V lookup: CDR1 LGHNA, CDR2 YNFKEQ. The CDR3 contains 20 residues. J was trimmed by 2 bases and V by 5 bases; bases with no gene match: 19. Here the CDR3 DNA reads TGTGCCAGCAGCGCCTTTGGTACCGGACAGGGGTATAGGGGCAATCAGCCCCAGCATTTT. Translation gives CASSAFGTGQGYRGNQPQHF.